The rows below give T cell receptor beta chains drawn from one sample of a study of response to subunit inactivated influenza vaccine. TCRdb passed the RT-PCR reads through MiXCR, listing each CDR3 protein once. The repertoire holds hundreds of thousands of distinct CDR3 sequences, with approximately 7.6% as singletons. Sequencing used PBMCs from blood, obtained approximately 25 months after vaccination. These receptors were taken from a man in his fifties or sixties who received an inactivated influenza vaccine. Both conserved end residues are part of each CDR3. A D gene is named only where the DNA matches it firmly. Clone size appears in some rows only: once, few, many, or a class for an expanded clone.

V gene	D gene	J gene	clone size	CDR3 DNA	CDR3 protein
TRBV12-3/TRBV12-4	TRBD2	TRBJ2-5	.	TGTGCCAGCAGTTTGCAATTCAGCGGGAGTTTACAAGAGACCCAGTACTTC	CASSLQFSGSLQETQYF
TRBV29-1	.	TRBJ1-1	many	TGCAGCGTTGTTGAGGGTACGAACACTGAAGCTTTCTTT	CSVVEGTNTEAFF
TRBV4-3	.	TRBJ2-1	once	TGCGCCAGCAGCCAAGCGAAAGGGAGCTCCTACAATGAGCACTTCTTC	CASSQAKGSSYNEHFF
TRBV6-1	.	TRBJ2-7	many	TGTGCCAGCAGTGAACCTCCTACGGGGATGGGAGTTATTGAGCAGTACTTC	CASSEPPTGMGVIEQYF
TRBV5-8	.	TRBJ2-1	few	TGTGCCAGCAGCTTCCGGGACCAGCCCGACAATGAGCAGTTCTTC	CASSFRDQPDNEQFF
TRBV10-3	.	TRBJ2-5	many	TGTGCCACCAGAAGTGTTGGGACGGAGACCCAGTACTTC	CATRSVGTETQYF
TRBV7-2	.	TRBJ2-1	many	TGTGCCAGCAGCTTATATGGGTACAATGAGCAGTTCTTC	CASSLYGYNEQFF
TRBV4-2	TRBD2	TRBJ2-3	many	TGTGCCAGCAGCCAAGATCCCCTAGCGGGGAGCACAGATACGCAGTATTTT	CASSQDPLAGSTDTQYF
TRBV10-2	.	TRBJ1-2	few	TGCGCCAGCAGTGAGTCGAAGGGGGGTGGCTACACCTTC	CASSESKGGGYTF
TRBV28	TRBD1	TRBJ1-2	.	TGTGCCAGCAGTTTACAGGGGGTCAACTATGGCTACACCTTC	CASSLQGVNYGYTF
TRBV6-5	.	TRBJ2-1	many	TGTGCCAGCAGTTACTCAGTACAGGGTGGGAATGAGCAGTTCTTC	CASSYSVQGGNEQFF
TRBV10-3	.	TRBJ2-2	.	TGTGCCATCAGCAGGGGGGACGGGGAGCTGTTTTTT	CAISRGDGELFF
TRBV3-1	.	TRBJ1-5	.	TGTGCCAGCAGCCAAGATCTTAGCAATCAGCCCCAGCATTTT	CASSQDLSNQPQHF
TRBV27	TRBD1	TRBJ2-7	.	TGTGCCAGCAGTTTATACCTGACAGGGAACGGCGAGCAGTACTTC	CASSLYLTGNGEQYF
TRBV5-1	.	TRBJ2-1	many	TGCGCCAGCAGCCCTGACTGGGGCTCCTACAATGAGCAGTTCTTC	CASSPDWGSYNEQFF
TRBV15	TRBD1	TRBJ1-1	many	TGTGCCACCAGCAGAGGAGGACAGGGGGGAACTGAAGCTTTCTTT	CATSRGGQGGTEAFF
TRBV4-1	.	TRBJ1-6	.	TGCGCCAGCAGCCACCCCGGGACTGGTGATTCACCCCTCCACTTT	CASSHPGTGDSPLHF
TRBV28	.	TRBJ2-7	.	TGTGCCACCAGCCACACAGGGTACGAGCAGTACTTC	CATSHTGYEQYF
TRBV5-4	.	TRBJ2-1	.	TGTGCCAGCAGCTTGAACCCCCCTAGCGACTACAATGAGCAGTTCTTC	CASSLNPPSDYNEQFF
TRBV10-3	.	TRBJ1-2	many	TGTGCCATCAGTGAAAATCAACCCGGAGGCTATGGCTACACCTTC	CAISENQPGGYGYTF
TRBV5-1	.	TRBJ2-1	many	TGCGCCAGCAGCTTGGCAGCGGTATCCTACAATGAGCAGTTCTTC	CASSLAAVSYNEQFF
TRBV20-1	.	TRBJ2-3	few	TGCAGTGCTAGAGATGGAGGCGGGATCCCCACAGATACGCAGTATTTT	CSARDGGGIPTDTQYF
TRBV5-1	.	TRBJ2-1	many	TGCGCCAGCAGCTTCATCAAGGGGTCGGGCAATGAGCAGTTCTTC	CASSFIKGSGNEQFF
TRBV5-1	TRBD2	TRBJ2-1	few	TGCGCCAGCAGCTTCCTTAGCGGGGGAAGTTACAATGAGCAGTTCTTC	CASSFLSGGSYNEQFF
TRBV9	TRBD2	TRBJ2-1	few	TGTGCCAGCAGCGGGGGCGGGAGCCCCAATGAGCAGTTCTTC	CASSGGGSPNEQFF
TRBV20-1	.	TRBJ1-1	few	TGCAGTGCAAAGGAAGCTTTCTTT	CSAKEAFF
TRBV5-6	TRBD1	TRBJ2-1	few	TGTGCCAGCAGCCCGGGACAGGGGACGTTGCGCGAGCAGTTCTTC	CASSPGQGTLREQFF
TRBV20-1	TRBD2	TRBJ2-5	few	TGCAGTGCTAGAGCTCCGGCCGGGACGGGACGACTAGCGGGGGCCCAAGAGACCCAGTACTTC	CSARAPAGTGRLAGAQETQYF
TRBV20-1	.	TRBJ1-2	few	TGCAGTGCTAGGACTCTAAACTATGGCTACACCTTC	CSARTLNYGYTF
TRBV10-3	.	TRBJ2-5	many	TGTGCCATCAGTGCGGGGGAGACCCAGTACTTC	CAISAGETQYF
TRBV4-1	.	TRBJ2-2	few	TGCGCCAGCAGCCGGGACACTGCGAACACCGGGGAGCTGTTTTTT	CASSRDTANTGELFF
TRBV28	TRBD1	TRBJ1-2	few	TGTGCCAGCAGAACGGACAGGCAAAACTATGGCTACACCTTC	CASRTDRQNYGYTF
TRBV7-9	TRBD2	TRBJ2-3	many	TGTGCCAGCAGCTTGTTTAGCGGGGAGATCGCAGATACGCAGTATTTT	CASSLFSGEIADTQYF
TRBV20-1	TRBD2	TRBJ2-3	few	TGCAGTGCTAGAGACACTAAGCGGGGGACCCACACAGATACGCAGTATTTT	CSARDTKRGTHTDTQYF
TRBV28	TRBD1	TRBJ1-1	few	TGTGCCAGCAGTTCGCGGACAGGTGGGGAGTGGCACACTGAAGCTTTCTTT	CASSSRTGGEWHTEAFF
TRBV6-1	.	TRBJ1-5	few	TGTGCCAGGTCTGGGGGGAAGCCCCAGCATTTT	CARSGGKPQHF
TRBV7-6	.	TRBJ2-7	.	TGTGCCAGCAGCCGGCCGGGAGCAAAAGCCTCCGAGCAGTACTTC	CASSRPGAKASEQYF
TRBV6-1	TRBD1	TRBJ1-6	many	TGTGCCAGCAGTCTCCGGACAGGGGATTCACCCCTCCACTTT	CASSLRTGDSPLHF
TRBV5-1	.	TRBJ1-1	few	TGCGCCAGCAGATTAGCCCACGGGAACACTGAAGCTTTCTTT	CASRLAHGNTEAFF
TRBV28	TRBD1	TRBJ2-7	.	TGTGCCAGCAGTTCCCCGAGGGACAGGGAATACGAGCAGTACTTC	CASSSPRDREYEQYF
TRBV7-9	.	TRBJ1-1	few	TGTGCCAGCAGCTTACACCCGGTGAACACTGAAGCTTTCTTT	CASSLHPVNTEAFF
TRBV7-8	.	TRBJ1-2	.	TGTGCCAGCAGCTCCACCCACGGTGGCTACACCTTC	CASSSTHGGYTF
TRBV27	TRBD1	TRBJ2-7	few	TGTGCCAGCAGTTTAGGAACAGGGGGCGGCGAGCAGTACTTC	CASSLGTGGGEQYF
TRBV7-8	.	TRBJ1-5	.	TGTGCCAGCAGCACTTCAGGGAATAGCAATCAGCCCCAGCATTTT	CASSTSGNSNQPQHF
TRBV10-3	.	TRBJ2-1	few	TGTGCCATCAATGGGGGGGGCCCCTACAATGAGCAGTTCTTC	CAINGGGPYNEQFF
TRBV5-1	.	TRBJ2-7	.	TGCGCCAGCAGCTTGGAGCAGGGGGGAACCTACGAGCAGTACTTC	CASSLEQGGTYEQYF
TRBV7-2	.	TRBJ2-7	.	TGTGCCAGCAGCTTAGTCCGGGGGGCCCCCCACGAGCAGTACTTC	CASSLVRGAPHEQYF
TRBV10-3	TRBD2	TRBJ2-7	.	TGTGCCATCAGTTTAGCGGGGGCCTTAACCTACGAGCAGTACTTC	CAISLAGALTYEQYF
TRBV18	.	TRBJ2-1	few	TGTGCCAGCTCACCAATCGGGAACCGCCCGTTCTTC	CASSPIGNRPFF
TRBV7-2	.	TRBJ2-2	many	TGTGCCAGCAGCTTAGTTCGAAAGGGCGGGGAGCTGTTTTTT	CASSLVRKGGELFF
TRBV5-1	.	TRBJ2-5	many	TGCGCCAGCAGCTTGGGTGTTGGCGGCCAAGAGACCCAGTACTTC	CASSLGVGGQETQYF
TRBV7-2	.	TRBJ2-1	.	TGTGCCAGCAGCTTATGGCGCGCTCAGCAGGCCAATGAGCAGTTCTTC	CASSLWRAQQANEQFF
TRBV28	.	TRBJ1-5	.	TGTGCCAGCAGCTTTGATTATAGCAATCAGCCCCAGCATTTT	CASSFDYSNQPQHF
TRBV4-1	TRBD2	TRBJ2-1	many	TGCGCCAGCAGCCAAGATCCGCCGGGAGGAAGCTCCTACAATGAGCAGTTCTTC	CASSQDPPGGSSYNEQFF
TRBV7-7	TRBD2	TRBJ2-1	few	TGTGCCAGCAGCCCACTTAGCGGGAGTAGGAATGAGCAGTTCTTC	CASSPLSGSRNEQFF
TRBV12-3/TRBV12-4	.	TRBJ1-5	.	TGTGCCAGCAGTTTAATTGGGCCTAGCAATCAGCCCCAGCATTTT	CASSLIGPSNQPQHF
TRBV5-6	.	TRBJ2-7	few	TGTGCCAGCAGCTTGGATCCAGGGGGGGTTTTCGAGCAGTACTTC	CASSLDPGGVFEQYF